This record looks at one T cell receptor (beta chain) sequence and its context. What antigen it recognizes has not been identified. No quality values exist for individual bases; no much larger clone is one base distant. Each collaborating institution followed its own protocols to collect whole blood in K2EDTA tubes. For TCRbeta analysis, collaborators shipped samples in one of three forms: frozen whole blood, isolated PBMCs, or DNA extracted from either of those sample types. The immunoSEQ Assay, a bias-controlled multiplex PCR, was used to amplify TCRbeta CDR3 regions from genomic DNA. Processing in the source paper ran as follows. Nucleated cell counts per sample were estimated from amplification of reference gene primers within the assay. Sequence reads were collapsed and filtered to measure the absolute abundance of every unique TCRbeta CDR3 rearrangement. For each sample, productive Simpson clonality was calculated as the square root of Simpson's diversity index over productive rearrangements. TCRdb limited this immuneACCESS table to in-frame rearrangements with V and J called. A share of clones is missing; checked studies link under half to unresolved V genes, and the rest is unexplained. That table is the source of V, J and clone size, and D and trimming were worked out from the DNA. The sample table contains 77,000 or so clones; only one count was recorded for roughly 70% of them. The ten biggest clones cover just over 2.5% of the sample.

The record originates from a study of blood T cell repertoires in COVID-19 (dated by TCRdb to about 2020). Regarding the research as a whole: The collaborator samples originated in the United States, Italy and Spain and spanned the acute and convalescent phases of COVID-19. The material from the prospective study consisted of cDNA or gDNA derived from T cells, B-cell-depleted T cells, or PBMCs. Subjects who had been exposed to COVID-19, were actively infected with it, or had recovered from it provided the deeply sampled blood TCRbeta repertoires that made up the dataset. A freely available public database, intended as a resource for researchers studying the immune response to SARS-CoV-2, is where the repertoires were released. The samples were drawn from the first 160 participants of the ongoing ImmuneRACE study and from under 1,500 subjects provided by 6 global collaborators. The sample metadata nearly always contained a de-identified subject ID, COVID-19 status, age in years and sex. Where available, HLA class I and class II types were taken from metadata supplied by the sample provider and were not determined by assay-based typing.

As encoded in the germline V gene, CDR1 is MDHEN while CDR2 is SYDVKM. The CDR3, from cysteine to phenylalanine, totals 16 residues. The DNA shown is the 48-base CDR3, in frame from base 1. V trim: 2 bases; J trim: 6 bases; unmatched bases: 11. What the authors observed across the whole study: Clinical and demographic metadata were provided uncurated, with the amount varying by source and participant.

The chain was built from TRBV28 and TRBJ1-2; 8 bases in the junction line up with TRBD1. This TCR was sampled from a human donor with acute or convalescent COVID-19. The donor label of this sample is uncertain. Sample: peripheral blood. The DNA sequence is TGTGCCAGCAGTTTAGGGGGCGACAGGGGAGGCCATGGCTACACCTTC. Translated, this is CASSLGGDRGGHGYTF.